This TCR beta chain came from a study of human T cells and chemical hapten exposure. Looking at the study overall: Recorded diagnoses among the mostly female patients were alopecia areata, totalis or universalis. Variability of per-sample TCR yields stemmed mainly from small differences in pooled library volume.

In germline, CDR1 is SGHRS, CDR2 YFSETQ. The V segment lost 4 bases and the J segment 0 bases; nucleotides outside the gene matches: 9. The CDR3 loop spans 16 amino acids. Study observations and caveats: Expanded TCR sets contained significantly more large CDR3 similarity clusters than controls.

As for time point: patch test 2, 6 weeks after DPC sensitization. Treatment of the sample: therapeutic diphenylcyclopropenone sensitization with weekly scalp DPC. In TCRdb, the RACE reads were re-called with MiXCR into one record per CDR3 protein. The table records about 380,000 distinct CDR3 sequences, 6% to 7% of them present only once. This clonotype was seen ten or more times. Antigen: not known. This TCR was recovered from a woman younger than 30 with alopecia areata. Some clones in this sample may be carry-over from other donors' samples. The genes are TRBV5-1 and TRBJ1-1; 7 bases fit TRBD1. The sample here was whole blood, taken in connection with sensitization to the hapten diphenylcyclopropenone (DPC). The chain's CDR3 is CASSKGTAQMNTEAFF. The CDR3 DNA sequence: TGCGCCAGCAGCAAGGGGACAGCACAAATGAACACTGAAGCTTTCTTT.